This entry is about one T cell receptor beta chain. Its cognate antigen is unknown. TCRdb processed the 5' RACE reads again and assigns one entry to each CDR3 protein, with no DNA. This sample's clone table lists more than 250,000 distinct CDR3 sequences. This entry comes from a study of T cells expressing NK-cell markers. About the research overall: Researchers got TCR beta repertoires out of sorted CD3+CD56+NKG2C+, CD3+CD56+NKG2C- and CD3+CD56-NKG2C+ T cells. Points from the study as a whole: Whether expanded NKG2C+ T cell clones were HCMV specific stayed uncertain. The dominant NKG2C+ clonotypes represented about 1.0-7.0% of CD8+ T cells in five to seven donors. These clonotypes additionally ranked first within the CD3+CD56-NKG2C+ fraction of four donors.

The sample was blood T cells: a sorted CD56 or NKG2C T cell subset, CD4+ or CD8+ T cells, or bulk PBMC T cells (not recorded which). The clonotype originates from a man younger than 30 in good health.

CDR3 amino acids: CASRNTDSSYNEQFF. The chain employs TRBV2 and TRBJ2-1. Germline V gene lookup returns CDR1 SNHLY and CDR2 FYNNEI. This CDR3 spans 15 amino acids.